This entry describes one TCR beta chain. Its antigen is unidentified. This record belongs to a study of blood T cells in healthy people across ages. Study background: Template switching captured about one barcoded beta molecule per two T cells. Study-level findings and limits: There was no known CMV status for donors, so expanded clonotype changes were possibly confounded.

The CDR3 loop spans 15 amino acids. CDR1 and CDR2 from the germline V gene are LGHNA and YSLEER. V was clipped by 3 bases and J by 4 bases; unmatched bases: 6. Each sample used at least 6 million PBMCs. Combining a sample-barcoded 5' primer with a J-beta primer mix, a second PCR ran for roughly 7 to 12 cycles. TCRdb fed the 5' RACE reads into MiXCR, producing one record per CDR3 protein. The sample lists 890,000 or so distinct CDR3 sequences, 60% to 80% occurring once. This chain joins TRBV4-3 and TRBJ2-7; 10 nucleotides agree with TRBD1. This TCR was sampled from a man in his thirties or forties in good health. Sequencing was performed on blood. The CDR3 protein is CASSQTGGASYEQYF. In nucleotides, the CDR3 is TGCGCCAGCAGCCAGACAGGGGGCGCTTCTTACGAGCAGTACTTC.